This passage covers 25 T cell receptor beta chains from one sample sequenced in a study of cytomegalovirus exposure and HLA in healthy donors. With 60 Vbeta and 13 Jbeta primers, the PCR was carried out. Data came from immunoSEQ multiplex PCR; TCRdb stores just in-frame clones and leaves some out. In the table there are about 160,000 clones, 75% to 85% of which are singletons. The sequenced material came from PBMCs. The receptors derive from a man in his fifties or sixties in good health and CMV-seropositive.

The chain combines TRBV2 with TRBJ2-1, with 11 bases fitting TRBD2. The V segment lost 10 bases and the J segment 6 bases; nucleotides outside the gene matches: 14. Germline CDR1 SNHLY, CDR2 FYNNEI. CDR3 size: 16 residues. The CDR3 region has the DNA TGTGCCACCACCGATCCCGGGACTAGCGGTCTCAATGAGCAGTTCTTC. It codes for CATTDPGTSGLNEQFF.

The V gene is TRBV28, the J gene TRBJ2-7; 7 nucleotides agree with TRBD2. V lost 5 bases to trimming and J lost 5 bases; unmatched junction nucleotides: 12. This CDR3 spans 15 amino acids. Germline V gene data show CDR1 as MDHEN and CDR2 as SYDVKM. The CDR3 nucleotides read TGTGCCAGCAGTGGGGGGAGACTAGCCTACAACGAGCAGTACTTC. Translation gives CASSGGRLAYNEQYF.

The chain combines TRBV7-2 with TRBJ1-1; D uncertain. The germline V gene encodes CDR1 SGHTA and CDR2 FQGNSA. The CDR3 is made up of 12 amino acids. Trimming took 5 bases from V and 2 from J, leaving 6 bases between them. The CDR3, as DNA: TGTGCCAGCAGCCCGAGTAACACTGAAGCTTTCTTT. Its protein is CASSPSNTEAFF.

This chain connects TRBV7-2 to TRBJ2-5, with D possibly matching TRBD2 (6 bases). The CDR3 covers 15 residues. The ends were cut back, 5 bases at V and 2 bases at J, with 15 bases in the middle. Germline V gene lookup returns CDR1 SGHTA and CDR2 FQGNSA. The CDR3 coding sequence is TGTGCCAGCAGCGTGCTAGCGAGGTCTCAAGAGACCCAGTACTTC. Protein: CASSVLARSQETQYF.

This clone came up a few times. This chain connects TRBV28 to TRBJ1-6, with a tentative D call TRBD1 (6 bases). Germline V gene lookup returns CDR1 MDHEN and CDR2 SYDVKM. The V end lost 6 bases, the J end lost 5 bases, and 17 bases lay between the germline ends. CDR3 length: 16 amino acids. CDR3 amino acids: CASSPSHRVHNSPLHF. The CDR3 region has the DNA TGTGCCAGCAGCCCATCCCACAGGGTCCATAATTCACCCCTCCACTTT.

This clone has a single count. V usage is TRBV7-2 and J usage is TRBJ2-7; TRBD2 matches 10 bases. Germline V CDR1 and CDR2: SGHTA, FQGNSA. The trim removed 6 bases at V and 0 bases at J, leaving 5 bases unmatched. This CDR3 contains 15 residues. CDR3 loop: CASSISGGSSYEQYF. The CDR3 coding sequence is TGTGCCAGCAGTATTAGCGGGGGGAGCTCCTACGAGCAGTACTTC.

The chain recombines TRBV28 with TRBJ2-7; 8 bases match TRBD1. Trimming cost V 3 bases and J 1 base; bases outside gene matches: 2. CDR3 length equals 14 residues. Germline lookup yields CDR1 MDHEN and CDR2 SYDVKM. The CDR3 nucleotides read TGTGCCAGCAGTTTTACAGGGGGTTCCTACGAGCAGTACTTC. Translation: CASSFTGGSYEQYF.

This chain links TRBV29-1 with TRBJ2-5; 11 bases are shared with TRBD2. The J segment lost 2 bases and the V segment lost 2 bases, leaving 7 bases of the junction unmatched. This CDR3 has 16 amino acids. Germline V CDR1 and CDR2: SQVTM, ANQGSEA. CDR3 residues: CSVELAGGRSQETQYF. CDR3 bases: TGCAGCGTTGAACTAGCGGGGGGACGTTCACAAGAGACCCAGTACTTC.

This chain links TRBV9 with TRBJ2-2, with D possibly being TRBD1 (6 bases). The CDR3 length is 16 residues. V was clipped by 3 bases and J by 5 bases, with 17 bases between them. From germline, CDR1 is SGDLS and CDR2 YYNGEE. The CDR3 nucleotides are TGTGCCAGCAGCGACTCCGGGACCAGGGGAACCGGGGAGCTGTTTTTT. Translated: CASSDSGTRGTGELFF.

V is TRBV30 and J is TRBJ1-2; unclear D gene. This CDR3 contains 12 residues. V was pared by 3 bases and J by 5 bases, with 10 bases between. Germline CDR1 and CDR2: GTSNPN and SVGIG (reference sequence). CDR3 in DNA: TGTGCCTGGAGCGGGGATACATATGGCTACACCTTC. Protein: CAWSGDTYGYTF.

The gene calls are TRBV9 and TRBJ1-6; 8 bases align to TRBD1. V lost 3 bases and J lost 8; bases outside the gene matches: 10. The V gene's germline CDR1 is SGDLS and CDR2 YYNGEE. The CDR3 loop spans 16 amino acids. In DNA form, the CDR3 reads TGTGCCAGCAGCGCCCACCTCCAGGGGGCTTATTCACCCCTCCACTTT. It yields the protein CASSAHLQGAYSPLHF. The variable domain in full, completed from reference TRBV9 and TRBJ1-6, reads DSGVTQTPKHLITATGQRVTLRCSPRSGDLSVYWYQQSLDQGLQFLIQYYNGEERAKGNILERFSAQQFPDLHSELNLSSLELGDSALYFCASSAHLQGAYSPLHFGNGTRLTVT.

The chain has TRBV4-1 and TRBJ2-7, with TRBD2 matching over 7 bases. V shed 1 base, J shed 5 bases, and the junction held 11 bases outside the gene matches. The CDR3 loop spans 16 amino acids. CDR1 and CDR2 from the germline V gene are MGHRA and YSYEKL. This CDR3 reads CASSQVPRERANEQYF. The CDR3 DNA sequence: TGCGCCAGCAGCCAAGTCCCGCGGGAGAGGGCCAACGAGCAGTACTTC.

The chain has TRBV19 and TRBJ2-7; 8 bases are a match to TRBD2. The CDR3 loop spans 15 amino acids. V shed 2 bases and J 0 bases; nucleotides not matched to a gene: 3. CDR1 LNHDA and CDR2 SQIVND come from the germline V gene (reference sequence). CDR3 loop: CASSILAGSSYEQYF. In nucleotides, the CDR3 is TGTGCCAGTAGTATACTAGCGGGCAGCTCCTACGAGCAGTACTTC.

This rearrangement joins TRBV7-2 to TRBJ2-2, with TRBD2 as a possible D gene (5 bases). Trimming took off 4 bases at V and 1 base at J, with 13 bases between the two ends. This CDR3 contains 16 residues. The V gene's germline CDR1 is SGHTA and CDR2 FQGNSA. This CDR3 is CASSSTGIRNTGELFF. CDR3 in DNA: TGTGCCAGCAGCTCAACGGGGATAAGGAACACCGGGGAGCTGTTTTTT.

V gene TRBV7-9 combines with J gene TRBJ2-1; 8 bases are shared with TRBD2. The CDR3 loop spans 16 amino acids. V lost 5 bases to trimming and J lost 0 bases; unmatched junction nucleotides: 6. CDR1 and CDR2 (germline): SEHNR, FQNEAQ (reference sequence). CDR3 bases: TGTGCCAGCAGCCATAGCGGGGTCAGCTCCTACAATGAGCAGTTCTTC. It codes for CASSHSGVSSYNEQFF.

The V gene is TRBV5-4, the J gene TRBJ1-2; 8 nucleotides line up with TRBD1. The V and J ends lost 0 bases and 3 bases, in that order; junction bases with no gene match: 7. The CDR3 has 16 residues. Germline CDR1 is SGHNT and CDR2 is YYREEE (reference sequence). CDR3 bases: TGTGCCAGCAGCTTGGCCGGGGCAGGGGGCGACTATGGCTACACCTTC. It is translated as CASSLAGAGGDYGYTF.

V usage is TRBV4-3 and J usage is TRBJ1-1; D gene unclear. This CDR3 spans 13 amino acids. V lost 0 bases, J lost 6 bases, and 8 bases lay in between. In germline, CDR1 is LGHNA, CDR2 YSLEER. CDR3 in DNA: TGCGCCAGCAGCCAAGATCTCTCGGCTGAAGCTTTCTTT. This sequence encodes CASSQDLSAEAFF.

V is TRBV6-1 and J is TRBJ2-1, with TRBD1 matching 7 bases. The CDR3 is 15 amino acids. The germline V gene encodes CDR1 MNHNS and CDR2 SASEGT. V lost 2 bases to trimming and J lost 4 bases; unmatched junction nucleotides: 5. The CDR3 is CASSEPTGEYNEQFF. CDR3 sequence (DNA): TGTGCCAGCAGTGAACCAACAGGGGAATACAATGAGCAGTTCTTC.

The chain employs TRBV6-5 and TRBJ1-5, with D perhaps TRBD1 (6 bases). Germline assignment: CDR1 MNHEY and CDR2 SVGAGI. The CDR3 has 13 residues. The ends were cut back, 5 bases at V and 4 bases at J, with 9 bases in the middle. The DNA of the CDR3 is TGTGCCAGCAGTCCCGACAGGAATCAGCCCCAGCATTTT. Residues: CASSPDRNQPQHF.

The chain joins TRBV4-3 to TRBJ2-3; D is uncertain. Germline assignment: CDR1 LGHNA and CDR2 YSLEER. The germline V and J ends were trimmed by 1 base and 2 bases, with 10 bases remaining between them. This CDR3 is 15 amino acids long. In DNA form, the CDR3 reads TGCGCCAGCAGCCAAGTAGCCACCACCACAGATACGCAGTATTTT. This codes for CASSQVATTTDTQYF.

The rearrangement uses TRBV5-4 and TRBJ2-5; TRBD1 might be the D (6 bases). Germline CDR1 reads SGHNT; CDR2 reads YYREEE (reference sequence). The V gene lost 4 bases and the J gene lost 2 bases, with 15 bases spanning the gap. The length of the CDR3 is 15 residues. The DNA of the CDR3 is TGTGCCAGCAGCACTAGGACAGACCTTCAAGAGACCCAGTACTTC. Amino acids: CASSTRTDLQETQYF.

This rearrangement joins TRBV7-9 to TRBJ2-3; 9 positions agree with TRBD2. This CDR3 comprises 15 residues. Germline V CDR1 and CDR2: SEHNR, FQNEAQ (reference sequence). J lost 1 base, V lost 1 base, and 0 bases had no gene match. CDR3: CASSLGTSGTDTQYF. The CDR3 DNA follows: TGTGCCAGCAGCTTAGGGACTAGCGGCACAGATACGCAGTATTTT.

A single count supports this clone. The chain couples TRBV2 to TRBJ1-2, with TRBD1 matching 9 bases. The CDR3 consists of 14 residues. The V gene end was trimmed by 6 bases and the J gene end by 6 bases; junction bases not matched to a gene: 8. Germline CDR1 is SNHLY and CDR2 is FYNNEI. As DNA, the CDR3 is TGTGCCAGCAGGGGATTAGGACAGGGGAATGGCTACACCTTC. This codes for CASRGLGQGNGYTF. Supplemented by reference TRBV2 and TRBJ1-2, the full variable domain reads EPEVTQTPSHQVTQMGQEVILRCVPISNHLYFYWYRQILGQKVEFLVSFYNNEISEKSEIFDDQFSVERPDGSNFTLKIRSTKLEDSAMYFCASRGLGQGNGYTFGSGTRLTVV.

The rearrangement links TRBV5-1 to TRBJ2-5; maybe TRBD1 (5 bases). With 6 bases removed from V and 2 bases from J, the gap between germline ends came to 8 bases. CDR1 is SGHRS and CDR2 is YFSETQ in the germline V gene. CDR3 length: 12 residues. This CDR3 is CASKAGQETQYF. DNA for the CDR3: TGCGCCAGCAAGGCAGGGCAAGAGACCCAGTACTTC.

This sequence joins TRBV5-1 and TRBJ1-3, with a tentative D call TRBD1 (6 bases). Germline V gene lookup returns CDR1 SGHRS and CDR2 YFSETQ. Trimming removed 0 bases from V and 0 bases from J, with 13 bases in between. The CDR3 covers 17 residues. The CDR3 DNA is TGCGCCAGCAGCTTGGTGACCGGGACAACCTCTGGAAACACCATATATTTT. As protein: CASSLVTGTTSGNTIYF.